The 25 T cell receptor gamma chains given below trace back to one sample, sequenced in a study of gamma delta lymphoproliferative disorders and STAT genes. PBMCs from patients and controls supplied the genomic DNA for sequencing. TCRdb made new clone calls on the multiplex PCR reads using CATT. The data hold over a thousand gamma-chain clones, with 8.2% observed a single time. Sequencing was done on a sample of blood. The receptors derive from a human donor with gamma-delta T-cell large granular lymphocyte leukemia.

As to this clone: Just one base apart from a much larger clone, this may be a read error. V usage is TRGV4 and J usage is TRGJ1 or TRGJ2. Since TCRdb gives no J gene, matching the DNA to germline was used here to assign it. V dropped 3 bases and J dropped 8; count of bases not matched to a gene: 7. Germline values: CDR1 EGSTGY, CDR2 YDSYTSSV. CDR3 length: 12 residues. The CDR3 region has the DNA TGTGCCACCTGGGATCTTCACAATAAGAAACTCTTT. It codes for CATWDLHNKKLF.

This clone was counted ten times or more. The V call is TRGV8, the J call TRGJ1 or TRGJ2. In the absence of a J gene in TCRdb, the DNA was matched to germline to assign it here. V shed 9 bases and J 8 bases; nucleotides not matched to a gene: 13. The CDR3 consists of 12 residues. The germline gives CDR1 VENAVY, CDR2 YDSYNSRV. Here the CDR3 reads CATRLHPHKKLF. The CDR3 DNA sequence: TGTGCCACCCGCCTTCACCCACATAAGAAACTCTTT.

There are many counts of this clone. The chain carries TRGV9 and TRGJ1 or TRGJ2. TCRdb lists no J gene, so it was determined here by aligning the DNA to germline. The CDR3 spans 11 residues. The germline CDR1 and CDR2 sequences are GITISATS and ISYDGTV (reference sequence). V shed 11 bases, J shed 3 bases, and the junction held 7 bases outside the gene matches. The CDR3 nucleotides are TGTGCCTCCAAAAGTTATTATAAGAAACTCTTT. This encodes CASKSYYKKLF.

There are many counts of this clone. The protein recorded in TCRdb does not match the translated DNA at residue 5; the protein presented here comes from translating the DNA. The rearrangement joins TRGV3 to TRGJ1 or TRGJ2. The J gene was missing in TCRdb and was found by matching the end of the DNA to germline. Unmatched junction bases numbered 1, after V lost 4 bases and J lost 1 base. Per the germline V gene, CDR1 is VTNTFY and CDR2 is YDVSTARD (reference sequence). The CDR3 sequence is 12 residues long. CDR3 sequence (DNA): TGTGCCACCTGGGAAAATTATTATAAGAAACTCTTT. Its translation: CATWENYYKKLF.

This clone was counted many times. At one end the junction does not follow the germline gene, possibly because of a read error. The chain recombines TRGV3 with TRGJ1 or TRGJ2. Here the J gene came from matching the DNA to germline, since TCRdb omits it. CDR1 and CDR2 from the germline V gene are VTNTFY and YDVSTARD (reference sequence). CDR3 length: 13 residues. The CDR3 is CATWGRNYYKKLF. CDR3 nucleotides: TGTGCCACCTGGGGCAGGAATTATTATAAGAAACTCTTT.

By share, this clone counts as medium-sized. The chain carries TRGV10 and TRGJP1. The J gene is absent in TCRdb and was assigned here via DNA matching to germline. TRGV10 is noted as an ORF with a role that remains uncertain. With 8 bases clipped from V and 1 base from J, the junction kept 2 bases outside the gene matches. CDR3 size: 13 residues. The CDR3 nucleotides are TGTGCTGCGTGGCGTACCACTGGTTGGTTCAAGATATTT. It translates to CAAWRTTGWFKIF.

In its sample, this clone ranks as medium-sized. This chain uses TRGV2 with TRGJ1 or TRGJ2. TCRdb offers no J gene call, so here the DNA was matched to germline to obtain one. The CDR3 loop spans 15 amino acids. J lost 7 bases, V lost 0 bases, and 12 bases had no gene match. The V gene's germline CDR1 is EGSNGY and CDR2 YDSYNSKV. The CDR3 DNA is TGTGCCACCTGGGACGGGCCCAAATTGGGGTATAAGAAACTCTTT. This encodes CATWDGPKLGYKKLF.

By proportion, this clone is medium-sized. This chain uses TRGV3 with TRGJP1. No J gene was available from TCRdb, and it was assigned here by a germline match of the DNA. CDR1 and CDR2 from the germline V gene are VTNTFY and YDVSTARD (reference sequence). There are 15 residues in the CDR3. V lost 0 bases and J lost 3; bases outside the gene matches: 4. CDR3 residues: CATWDRLPTGWFKIF. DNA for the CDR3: TGTGCCACCTGGGACAGGCTGCCCACTGGTTGGTTCAAGATATTT.

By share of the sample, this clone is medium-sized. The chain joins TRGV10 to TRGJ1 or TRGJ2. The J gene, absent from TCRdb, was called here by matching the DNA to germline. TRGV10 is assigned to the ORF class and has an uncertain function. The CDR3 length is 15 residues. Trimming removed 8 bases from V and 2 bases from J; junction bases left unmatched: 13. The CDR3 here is CAAWDGVLDYYKKLF. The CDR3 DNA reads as TGTGCTGCGTGGGATGGGGTTCTTGATTATTATAAGAAACTCTTT.

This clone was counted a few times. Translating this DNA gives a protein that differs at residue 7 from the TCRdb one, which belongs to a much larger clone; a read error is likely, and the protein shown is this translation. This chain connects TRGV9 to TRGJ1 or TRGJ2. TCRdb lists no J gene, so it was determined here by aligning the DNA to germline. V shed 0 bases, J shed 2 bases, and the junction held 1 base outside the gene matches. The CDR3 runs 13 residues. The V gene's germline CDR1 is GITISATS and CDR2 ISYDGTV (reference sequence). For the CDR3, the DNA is TGTGCCTTGTGGGAGGTGCATTATTATAAGAAACTCTTT. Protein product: CALWEVHYYKKLF.

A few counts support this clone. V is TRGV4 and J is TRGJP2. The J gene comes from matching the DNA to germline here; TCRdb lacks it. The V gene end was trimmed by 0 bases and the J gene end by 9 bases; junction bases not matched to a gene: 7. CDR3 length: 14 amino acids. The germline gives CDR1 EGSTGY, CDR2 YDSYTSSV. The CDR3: CATWDGRANWIKTF. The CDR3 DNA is TGTGCCACCTGGGATGGGCGGGCTAATTGGATCAAGACGTTT.

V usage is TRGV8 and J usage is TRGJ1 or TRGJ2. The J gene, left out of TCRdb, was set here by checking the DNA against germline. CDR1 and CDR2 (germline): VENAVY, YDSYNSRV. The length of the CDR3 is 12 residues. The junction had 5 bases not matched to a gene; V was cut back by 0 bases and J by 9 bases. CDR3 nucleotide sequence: TGTGCCACCTGGGATAGGAAAACTAAGAAACTCTTT. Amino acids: CATWDRKTKKLF.

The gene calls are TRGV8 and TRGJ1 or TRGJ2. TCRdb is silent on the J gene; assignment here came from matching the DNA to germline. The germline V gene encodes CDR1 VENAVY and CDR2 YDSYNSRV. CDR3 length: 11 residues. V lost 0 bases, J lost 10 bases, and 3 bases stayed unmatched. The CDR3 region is CATWDRRKKLF. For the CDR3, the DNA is TGTGCCACCTGGGATAGGCGCAAGAAACTCTTT.

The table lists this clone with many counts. CDR3 nucleotides: TGTGCCACCTGGGACGGGCCTGGCGTTAATAAGAAACTCTTT. Its protein product is CATWDGPGVNKKLF. The chain links TRGV2 to TRGJ1 or TRGJ2. The J gene, missing from TCRdb, was assigned here through DNA to germline matching. Germline-derived CDR1 and CDR2 are EGSNGY and YDSYNSKV. The CDR3 has 14 amino acids. V dropped 0 bases and J dropped 8; count of bases not matched to a gene: 10.

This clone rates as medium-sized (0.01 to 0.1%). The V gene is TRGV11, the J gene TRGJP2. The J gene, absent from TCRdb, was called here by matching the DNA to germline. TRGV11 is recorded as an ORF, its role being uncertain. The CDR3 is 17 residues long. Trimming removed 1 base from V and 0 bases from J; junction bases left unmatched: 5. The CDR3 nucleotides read TGTGCCTGCTGGATTAGGCATATTCATAGTAGTGATTGGATCAAGACGTTT. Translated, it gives CACWIRHIHSSDWIKTF.

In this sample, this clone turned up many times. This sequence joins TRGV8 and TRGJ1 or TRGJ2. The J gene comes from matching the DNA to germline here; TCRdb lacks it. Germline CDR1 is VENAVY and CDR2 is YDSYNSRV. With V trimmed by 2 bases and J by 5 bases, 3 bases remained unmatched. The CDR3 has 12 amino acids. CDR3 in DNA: TGTGCCACCTGGGATATTGATTATAAGAAACTCTTT. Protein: CATWDIDYKKLF.

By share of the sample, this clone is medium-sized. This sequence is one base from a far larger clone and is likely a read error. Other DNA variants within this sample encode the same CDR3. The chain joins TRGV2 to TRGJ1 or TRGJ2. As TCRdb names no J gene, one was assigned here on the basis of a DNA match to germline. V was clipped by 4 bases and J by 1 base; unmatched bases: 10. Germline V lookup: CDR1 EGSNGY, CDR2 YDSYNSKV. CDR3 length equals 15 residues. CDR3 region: CATWDGRVNYYKKLF. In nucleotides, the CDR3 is TGTGCCACCTGGGATGGCCGAGTTAATTATTATAAGAAACTCTTT.

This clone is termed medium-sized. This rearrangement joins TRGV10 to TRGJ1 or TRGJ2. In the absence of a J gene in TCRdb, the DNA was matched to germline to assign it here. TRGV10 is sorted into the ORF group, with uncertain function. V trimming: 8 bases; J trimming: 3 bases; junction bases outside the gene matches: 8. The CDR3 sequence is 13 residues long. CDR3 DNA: TGTGCTGCGTGGGACCCCGCTTATTATAAGAAACTCTTT. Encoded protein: CAAWDPAYYKKLF.

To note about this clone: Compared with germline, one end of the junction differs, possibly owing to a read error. The CDR3 sequence is CALREAEIRNYYKKLF. DNA for the CDR3: TGTGCCTTGCGGGAGGCCGAGATTAGGAATTATTATAAGAAACTCTTT. V gene TRGV9 combines with J gene TRGJ1 or TRGJ2. The J gene was missing in TCRdb and was found by matching the end of the DNA to germline. CDR3 length: 16 residues. Germline CDR1 GITISATS, CDR2 ISYDGTV (reference sequence).

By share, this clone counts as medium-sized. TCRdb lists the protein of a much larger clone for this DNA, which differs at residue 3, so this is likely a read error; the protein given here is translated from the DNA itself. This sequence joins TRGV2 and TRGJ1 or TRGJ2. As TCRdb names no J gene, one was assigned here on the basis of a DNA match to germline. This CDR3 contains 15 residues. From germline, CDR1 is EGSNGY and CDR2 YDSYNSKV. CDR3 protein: CAAWDGRVNYYKKLF. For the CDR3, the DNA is TGTGCCGCCTGGGACGGCCGAGTTAATTATTATAAGAAACTCTTT.

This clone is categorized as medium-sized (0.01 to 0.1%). The chain's CDR3 is CATWNEDKKLF. The CDR3 DNA sequence: TGTGCCACCTGGAACGAGGATAAGAAACTCTTT. This chain joins TRGV8 and TRGJ1 or TRGJ2. Matching the DNA to germline supplied the J gene, which TCRdb does not give. Germline CDR1 is VENAVY and CDR2 is YDSYNSRV. The CDR3 covers 11 residues. V dropped 6 bases and J dropped 8; count of bases not matched to a gene: 7.

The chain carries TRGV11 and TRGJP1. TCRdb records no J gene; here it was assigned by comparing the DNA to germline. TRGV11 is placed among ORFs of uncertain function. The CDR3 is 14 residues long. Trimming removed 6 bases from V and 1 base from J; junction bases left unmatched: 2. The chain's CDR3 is CACWILTTGWFKIF. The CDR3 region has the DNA TGTGCCTGCTGGATTCTTACCACTGGTTGGTTCAAGATATTT.

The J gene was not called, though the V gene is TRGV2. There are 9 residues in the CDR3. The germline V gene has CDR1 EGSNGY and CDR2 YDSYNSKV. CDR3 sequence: CATWEELFF. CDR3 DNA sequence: TGTGCCACCTGGGAAGAGTTGTTCTTT.

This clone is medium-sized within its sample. The CDR3 here is CAAWDPLYTTGWFKIF. DNA of the CDR3: TGTGCTGCGTGGGATCCTCTTTATACCACTGGTTGGTTCAAGATATTT. J is TRGJP1 and V is TRGV10. TCRdb carries no J gene annotation; the J gene was assigned here by matching the DNA with germline. TRGV10 is classed as an ORF, of uncertain function. The CDR3 has 16 amino acids. V lost 8 bases, J lost 0 bases, and 10 bases stayed unmatched.

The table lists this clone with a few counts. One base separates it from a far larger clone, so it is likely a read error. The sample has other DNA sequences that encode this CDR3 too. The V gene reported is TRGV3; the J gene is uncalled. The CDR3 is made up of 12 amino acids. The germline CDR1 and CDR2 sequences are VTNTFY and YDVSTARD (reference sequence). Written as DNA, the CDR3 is TGTGCCACCTGGGACGGAAATTGTAAGAAACTTTTT. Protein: CATWDGNCKKLF.